One sample yielded the 28 T cell receptor beta chains listed below, sequenced in a study of cytomegalovirus exposure and HLA in healthy donors. Here immunoSEQ multiplex PCR was the method, and the copy in TCRdb shows in-frame clones only, minus some. The data contain some 190,000 clones, about 84% of them singletons. The sequenced material came from PBMCs. The receptor source for this set is a woman between 18 and 30 years old in good health and CMV-seronegative.

The chain employs TRBV19 and TRBJ1-1; 7 bases are shared with TRBD1. This CDR3 is built from 21 residues. V shed 4 bases and J 2 bases; nucleotides not matched to a gene: 25. Germline loops: CDR1 LNHDA, CDR2 SQIVND (reference sequence). As DNA, the CDR3 is TGTGCCAGTAGTACGCCCCCGGGGCGGTGGGCCCGAGGGGGCATAAACACTGAAGCTTTCTTT. This gives the protein CASSTPPGRWARGGINTEAFF.

V gene TRBV4-2 combines with J gene TRBJ2-3; 10 nucleotides agree with TRBD2. The V and J ends lost 0 bases and 5 bases, in that order; junction bases with no gene match: 8. The germline CDR1 and CDR2 sequences are LGHNA and YNFKEQ. The CDR3 is made up of 17 amino acids. DNA of the CDR3: TGTGCCAGCAGCCAAGAGCGGGCGTCTAGCGGGAGAGATACGCAGTATTTT. Translated: CASSQERASSGRDTQYF.

This chain links TRBV28 with TRBJ1-2; TRBD1 matches at 12 bases. V trimming: 9 bases; J trimming: 7 bases; junction bases outside the gene matches: 6. The CDR3 covers 13 residues. Germline CDR1 is MDHEN and CDR2 is SYDVKM. CDR3 in amino acids: CASRGQGAGGYTF. The CDR3 DNA sequence: TGTGCCAGTAGGGGACAGGGGGCGGGTGGCTACACCTTC.

The rearrangement links TRBV18 to TRBJ1-2; 7 bases align to TRBD1. The trim removed 3 bases at V and 3 bases at J, leaving 4 bases unmatched. The CDR3 has 14 amino acids. The germline V gene encodes CDR1 KGHSH and CDR2 LQKENI. In nucleotides, the CDR3 is TGTGCCAGCTCACCCACAGGGGTCTACTATGGCTACACCTTC. It is translated as CASSPTGVYYGYTF.

The chain recombines TRBV6-1 with TRBJ1-1; D may be TRBD1 (5 bases). Trimming left V 2 bases short and J 8 bases short, with 15 bases between. From germline, CDR1 is MNHNS and CDR2 SASEGT. The CDR3 extends over 14 amino acids. The CDR3 here is CASSEQGGSGEAFF. The CDR3 DNA is TGTGCCAGCAGTGAACAGGGTGGGTCCGGCGAAGCTTTCTTT.

The V and J genes are TRBV19 and TRBJ1-6; D call uncertain. CDR3 size: 15 residues. V shed 5 bases and J shed 6 bases, with 14 bases lying between them. Germline CDR1 and CDR2: LNHDA and SQIVND (reference sequence). The CDR3 loop is CASSLGKAINSPLHF. In nucleotides, the CDR3 is TGTGCCAGTAGTTTGGGCAAGGCAATTAATTCACCCCTCCACTTT.

The chain uses TRBV19 and TRBJ1-2; D gene ambiguous. This CDR3 spans 13 amino acids. Between the trimmed V and J ends, which lost 3 bases and 4 bases, there was a span of 9 bases. Germline V gene sequence: CDR1 LNHDA, CDR2 SQIVND (reference sequence). In nucleotides, the CDR3 is TGTGCCAGTAGTATCGGCGGCGGCTATGGCTACACCTTC. It yields the protein CASSIGGGYGYTF.

The chain has TRBV10-1 and TRBJ2-2, with 7 bases matching TRBD1. Germline V lookup: CDR1 WNHNN, CDR2 SYGVQD (reference sequence). The CDR3 runs to 13 residues. Losses at the gene ends were 9 bases for V and 1 base for J; bases not matched to a gene: 2. The CDR3 is CARRQGNTGELFF. The CDR3 DNA follows: TGCGCCAGGCGACAGGGGAACACCGGGGAGCTGTTTTTT.

The V gene is TRBV5-1, the J gene TRBJ2-7, with TRBD2 identical over 12 bases. The CDR3 contains 15 residues. Losses at the gene ends were 1 base for V and 7 bases for J; bases not matched to a gene: 6. The V gene's germline CDR1 is SGHRS and CDR2 YFSETQ. DNA of the CDR3: TGCGCCAGCAGCTTGTCCCTAGCGGGAGGGAATGAGCAGTACTTC. It encodes CASSLSLAGGNEQYF.

The chain uses TRBV5-8 and TRBJ1-2, with TRBD1 identical over 7 bases. The CDR3 is made up of 14 amino acids. CDR1 is SGHTS and CDR2 is YDEGEE in the germline V gene. With V trimmed by 1 base and J by 2 bases, 2 bases remained unmatched. CDR3 in DNA: TGTGCCAGCAGCTTGAGACAGGGAAACTATGGCTACACCTTC. The encoded protein is CASSLRQGNYGYTF. The entire variable domain, with the rest obtained from reference TRBV5-8 and TRBJ1-2, is as follows: EAGVTQSPTHLIKTRGQQATLRCSPISGHTSVYWYQQALGLGLQFLLWYDEGEERNRGNFPPRFSGRQFPNYSSELNVNALELEDSALYLCASSLRQGNYGYTFGSGTRLTVV.

J is TRBJ2-3 and V is TRBV7-2, with no clear D. The CDR3 length is 13 residues. The germline V gene encodes CDR1 SGHTA and CDR2 FQGNSA. Trimming took 1 base from V and 3 from J, leaving 5 bases between them. The CDR3 DNA is TGTGCCAGCAGCTTAGAATTAACAGATACGCAGTATTTT. Protein sequence: CASSLELTDTQYF. Complete variable domain (other parts from reference TRBV7-2 and TRBJ2-3): GAGVSQSPSNKVTEKGKDVELRCDPISGHTALYWYRQSLGQGLEFLIYFQGNSAPDKSGLPSDRFSAERTGGSVSTLTIQRTQQEDSAVYLCASSLELTDTQYFGPGTRLTVL.

This clone was seen a handful of times. The chain links TRBV27 to TRBJ1-2; no clear D. This CDR3 spans 13 amino acids. The ends were cut back, 1 base at V and 4 bases at J, with 7 bases in the middle. Germline V gene data show CDR1 as MNHEY and CDR2 as SMNVEV (reference sequence). The CDR3 sequence is CASSLFGSYGYTF. In nucleotides, the CDR3 is TGTGCCAGCAGTTTATTCGGGAGCTATGGCTACACCTTC.

This rearrangement joins TRBV4-1 to TRBJ2-7; maybe TRBD1 (5 bases). The germline V gene has CDR1 MGHRA and CDR2 YSYEKL. CDR3 length equals 14 residues. V lost 1 base to trimming and J lost 5 bases, with 12 bases between them. The CDR3 region is CASSQGMGLDEQYF. The CDR3 DNA follows: TGCGCCAGCAGCCAAGGTATGGGGCTCGACGAGCAGTACTTC.

The chain employs TRBV28 and TRBJ2-7; TRBD1 matches at 11 bases. The germline V gene has CDR1 MDHEN and CDR2 SYDVKM. With 2 bases clipped from V and 2 bases from J, the junction kept 23 bases outside the gene matches. The CDR3 spans 22 residues. The CDR3, as DNA: TGTGCCAGCAGTTTAGGGCTCCTTCATATTGGGACAGGGGGTGACTTTACCTACGAGCAGTACTTC. This translates into CASSLGLLHIGTGGDFTYEQYF.

This clone came up many times. The J gene is TRBJ1-5, the V gene TRBV5-5, with TRBD1 matching 10 bases. The V and J ends lost 4 bases and 3 bases, in that order; junction bases with no gene match: 10. This CDR3 is built from 17 residues. In germline, CDR1 is SGHKS, CDR2 YYEKEE (reference sequence). CDR3: CASSPGTGVFSNQPQHF. CDR3 nucleotides: TGTGCCAGCAGCCCGGGGACAGGGGTTTTCTCCAATCAGCCCCAGCATTTT.

The gene calls are TRBV30 and TRBJ1-3; 8 bases line up with TRBD1. The CDR3 runs to 15 residues. V shed 0 bases and J 4 bases; nucleotides not matched to a gene: 5. Germline V gives CDR1 GTSNPN, CDR2 SVGIG (reference sequence). In DNA form, the CDR3 reads TGTGCCTGGAGTGTACGTCAGGGGGCAGGAAACACCATATATTTT. Protein: CAWSVRQGAGNTIYF. The complete variable domain, with remaining parts taken from reference TRBV30 and TRBJ1-3, reads SQTIHQWPATLVQPVGSPLSLECTVEGTSNPNLYWYRQAAGRGLQLLFYSVGIGQISSEVPQNLSASRPQDRQFILSSKKLLLSDSGFYLCAWSVRQGAGNTIYFGEGSWLTVV.

The chain has TRBV6-1 and TRBJ1-5, with D unclear. The germline V and J ends were trimmed by 4 bases and 0 bases, with 10 bases remaining between them. CDR3 length equals 15 residues. Per germline, CDR1 MNHNS and CDR2 SASEGT. In nucleotides, the CDR3 is TGTGCCAGCAGTGGGCAGGCTGGTAGCAATCAGCCCCAGCATTTT. Amino acid sequence: CASSGQAGSNQPQHF.

The chain is built from TRBV5-1 and TRBJ2-1; 10 positions agree with TRBD2. The germline V gene has CDR1 SGHRS and CDR2 YFSETQ. J gave up 5 bases and V 6 bases, and 8 bases lay outside the gene matches. The CDR3 spans 15 residues. This CDR3 is CASNIGLAEDNEQFF. For the CDR3, the DNA is TGCGCCAGCAACATAGGACTAGCGGAAGACAATGAGCAGTTCTTC.

The sample holds a few counts of this clone. This chain links TRBV19 with TRBJ2-5; TRBD1 aligns across 7 bases. CDR3 size: 15 residues. Looked up from germline, CDR1 is LNHDA and CDR2 is SQIVND (reference sequence). V lost 0 bases, J lost 2 bases, and 3 bases stayed unmatched. CDR3 sequence: CASSIDGDRQETQYF. The CDR3 nucleotides are TGTGCCAGTAGTATAGATGGGGACAGACAAGAGACCCAGTACTTC.

V usage is TRBV5-8 and J usage is TRBJ2-7; TRBD2 matches at 8 bases. The trim removed 2 bases at V and 1 base at J, leaving 11 bases unmatched. CDR3 length: 17 amino acids. The germline V gene has CDR1 SGHTS and CDR2 YDEGEE. The CDR3 nucleotides read TGTGCCAGCAGCTTACCCATTAGCGGGAAGGGATCCTACGAGCAGTACTTC. Its translation is CASSLPISGKGSYEQYF.

The chain joins TRBV11-2 to TRBJ1-1, with no clear D. V lost 0 bases, J lost 7 bases, and 9 bases lay in between. From germline, CDR1 is SGHAT and CDR2 FQNNGV. The length of the CDR3 is 13 residues. CDR3 region: CASSLDRRVEAFF. DNA of the CDR3: TGTGCCAGCAGCTTAGATCGGAGGGTTGAAGCTTTCTTT.

CDR3 nucleotide sequence: TGTGCCAGCAGGTTTATAGCTAACTATGGCTACACCTTC. Translation: CASRFIANYGYTF. The rearrangement links TRBV6-5 to TRBJ1-2, with unresolved D. Germline values: CDR1 MNHEY, CDR2 SVGAGI. CDR3 length: 13 amino acids. Trimming pared 6 bases from V and 0 bases from J, leaving 8 bases between.

The rearrangement joins TRBV27 to TRBJ1-1; TRBD1 aligns across 8 bases. With 5 bases clipped from V and 5 bases from J, the junction kept 7 bases outside the gene matches. Germline CDR1 is MNHEY and CDR2 is SMNVEV (reference sequence). The CDR3 covers 14 residues. In nucleotides, the CDR3 is TGTGCCAGCAGTCAGGGGGCGCGGAATACTGAAGCTTTCTTT. This encodes CASSQGARNTEAFF.

The chain has TRBV9 and TRBJ2-1, with TRBD2 as a possible D gene (7 bases). Germline V gene lookup returns CDR1 SGDLS and CDR2 YYNGEE. The CDR3 loop spans 14 amino acids. V was clipped by 2 bases and J by 6 bases, with 12 bases between them. The CDR3 bases are TGTGCCAGCAGCGTCGGGGGGCGAGGCAATGAGCAGTTCTTC. Protein sequence: CASSVGGRGNEQFF.

The chain employs TRBV19 and TRBJ1-1; a possible D gene is TRBD1 (5 bases). CDR1 and CDR2 from the germline V gene are LNHDA and SQIVND (reference sequence). Deletions cut 1 base from V and 6 bases from J, with 15 bases between. The CDR3 contains 15 residues. The CDR3 here is CASSIVGTWSPEAFF. The CDR3 bases are TGTGCCAGTAGTATAGTCGGGACTTGGTCTCCTGAAGCTTTCTTT.

The genes are TRBV5-1 and TRBJ2-5; TRBD2 aligns across 12 bases. The CDR3 runs 19 residues. Germline lookup yields CDR1 SGHRS and CDR2 YFSETQ. Trimming removed 4 bases from V and 5 bases from J; junction bases left unmatched: 18. Here the CDR3 reads CASSERLPASGGARETQYF. The CDR3 DNA reads TGCGCCAGCAGCGAACGGCTCCCGGCTAGCGGGGGGGCCAGGGAGACCCAGTACTTC.

The chain carries TRBV4-1 and TRBJ1-2, with TRBD1 matching over 10 bases. CDR3 length: 15 amino acids. CDR1 and CDR2 (germline): MGHRA, YSYEKL. V shed 4 bases and J 4 bases; nucleotides not matched to a gene: 6. The CDR3 region is CASSLGQGNLYGYTF. CDR3 nucleotide sequence: TGCGCCAGCAGCCTGGGACAGGGGAATCTCTATGGCTACACCTTC.

The chain recombines TRBV25-1 with TRBJ2-2; D is possibly TRBD1 (5 bases). The germline V gene encodes CDR1 MGHDK and CDR2 SYGVNS. Trimming took 1 base from V and 4 from J, leaving 10 bases between them. The CDR3 totals 15 residues. The CDR3, as DNA: TGTGCCAGCAGTGAATGGACACGCACCACCGGGGAGCTGTTTTTT. It yields the protein CASSEWTRTTGELFF.